This TCR beta chain originates from a study of CD8 T cells in Susac syndrome. With random hexamers, about 0.5 to 1 ug RNA was reverse transcribed. TCRdb called the immunoSEQ multiplex PCR reads again in MiXCR, with one record for every CDR3 protein. The table lists about 180,000 distinct CDR3 sequences, just under 95% of them singletons. Per the germline V gene, CDR1 is MDHEN and CDR2 is SYDVKM. After removal of 6 bases from V and 0 bases from J, the junction contained 17 bases not matched to a gene. This CDR3 has 19 residues. The V and J genes are TRBV28 and TRBJ2-7; 10 positions agree with TRBD1. The sample comprised CD4+ T cells from PBMCs. The TCR originated in a human donor with Susac syndrome. DNA of the CDR3: TGTGCCAGCAGCAAGGGACAGGGGTATGCCGGTGTAGACTCCTACGAGCAGTACTTC. This encodes CASSKGQGYAGVDSYEQYF.